One sample yielded the 25 T cell receptor beta chains listed below, sequenced in a study of shared clonotypes between healthy human individuals. Some clones are missing from TCRdb's copy, which holds only in-frame ones; the method was immunoSEQ multiplex PCR. There are around 2.1 million clones in the sample; approximately 95% occur only once, and around 0.13% lies in the top ten. Sequenced input: naive CD4+ T cells sorted from blood. Subset of the sample: CD45RA+ positively selected. The source is a man between 18 and 35 years old in good health.

The V and J genes are TRBV20-1 and TRBJ2-4; D is undetermined. The V end lost 1 base, the J end lost 10 bases, and 8 bases lay between the germline ends. Germline CDR1 is DFQATT and CDR2 is SNEGSKA (reference sequence). CDR3 length: 11 amino acids. The CDR3 protein is CSARGPRIQYF. The CDR3 DNA sequence: TGCAGTGCTAGAGGGCCGAGGATTCAGTACTTC.

The chain has TRBV7-8 and TRBJ2-1, with 13 bases matching TRBD2. Germline V gene lookup returns CDR1 SGHVS and CDR2 FQNEAQ. J was trimmed by 4 bases and V by 5 bases; bases with no gene match: 14. This CDR3 region has 19 residues. CDR3 sequence reads: CASSPSGLAGPVGYNEQFF. Here the CDR3 DNA reads TGTGCCAGCAGCCCCTCGGGACTAGCGGGACCCGTCGGTTACAATGAGCAGTTCTTC.

The J gene is TRBJ2-2, the V gene TRBV6-5, with TRBD1 matching over 8 bases. The CDR3 is made up of 16 amino acids. Per germline, CDR1 MNHEY and CDR2 SVGAGI. Unmatched junction bases numbered 6, after V lost 2 bases and J lost 4 bases. CDR3 in amino acids: CASSYRSGGGTGELFF. The CDR3 DNA reads TGTGCCAGCAGTTACCGGTCAGGGGGCGGCACCGGGGAGCTGTTTTTT.

This chain connects TRBV2 to TRBJ2-6; the D is unclear. CDR1 is SNHLY and CDR2 is FYNNEI in the germline V gene. The V gene lost 6 bases and the J gene lost 0 bases, with 12 bases spanning the gap. The CDR3 consists of 16 residues. The CDR3 coding sequence is TGTGCCAGCAGCCTCCAGCGCAGCTCTGGGGCCAACGTCCTGACTTTC. It is translated as CASSLQRSSGANVLTF.

This clone showed up just once. The gene calls are TRBV5-1 and TRBJ2-3, with D tentatively TRBD1 or TRBD2 (5 bases each). V was pared by 2 bases and J by 6 bases, with 13 bases between. The CDR3 covers 14 residues. Germline CDR1 is SGHRS and CDR2 is YFSETQ. This chain's CDR3 is CASSFWDPKDTQYF. The DNA for the CDR3 is TGCGCCAGCAGCTTTTGGGACCCTAAGGATACGCAGTATTTT.

The rearrangement joins TRBV30 to TRBJ1-3; 10 nucleotides line up with TRBD1. Looked up from germline, CDR1 is GTSNPN and CDR2 is SVGIG (reference sequence). This CDR3 is built from 14 residues. V was clipped by 3 bases and J by 4 bases; unmatched bases: 3. CDR3 amino acids: CAWRDRGKGNTIYF. CDR3 coding DNA: TGTGCCTGGAGGGACAGGGGGAAAGGAAACACCATATATTTT.

V and J are TRBV28 and TRBJ2-7, with 7 positions matching TRBD1. CDR3 length equals 11 residues. J gave up 4 bases and V 8 bases, and 2 bases lay outside the gene matches. Germline V gene data show CDR1 as MDHEN and CDR2 as SYDVKM. DNA for the CDR3: TGTGCCAGCGGGACAGTTTACGAGCAGTACTTC. Residues: CASGTVYEQYF.

The V call is TRBV28, the J call TRBJ2-1, with a tentative D call TRBD1 (6 bases). This CDR3 contains 15 residues. Trimming stripped 6 bases from V and 0 bases from J, with 12 bases between. CDR1 and CDR2 from the germline V gene are MDHEN and SYDVKM. The CDR3 DNA sequence: TGTGCCAGCAGCCCTAGGACAGTCTCCTACAATGAGCAGTTCTTC. Residues: CASSPRTVSYNEQFF.

V usage is TRBV5-1 and J usage is TRBJ2-7, with TRBD2 identical over 8 bases. The J segment lost 2 bases and the V segment lost 4 bases, leaving 11 bases of the junction unmatched. The germline gives CDR1 SGHRS, CDR2 YFSETQ. The length of the CDR3 is 16 residues. For the CDR3, the DNA is TGCGCCAGCAGCCTGAGACTAGCGCATATTCCCTACGAGCAGTACTTC. Protein sequence: CASSLRLAHIPYEQYF.

This chain uses TRBV9 with TRBJ2-1; D not certain. CDR3 length: 16 residues. V was shortened by 1 base and J by 1 base, with 12 bases between the two germline ends. The germline V gene encodes CDR1 SGDLS and CDR2 YYNGEE. The CDR3 protein is CASSVISRGSYNEQFF. The DNA for the CDR3 is TGTGCCAGCAGCGTAATTAGCAGAGGATCCTACAATGAGCAGTTCTTC.

This sequence joins TRBV4-1 and TRBJ1-5; 7 bases match TRBD1. Germline CDR1 reads MGHRA; CDR2 reads YSYEKL. CDR3 size: 16 residues. V lost 4 bases to trimming and J lost 0 bases; unmatched junction nucleotides: 6. This chain's CDR3 is CASSRGTANSNQPQHF. Here the CDR3 DNA reads TGCGCCAGCAGCCGTGGGACAGCGAATAGCAATCAGCCCCAGCATTTT.

As concerns this clone: This same CDR3 is encoded by further DNA sequences in the sample. The chain couples TRBV6-5 to TRBJ2-2; D perhaps matches TRBD1 (6 bases). Trimming pared 5 bases from V and 6 bases from J, leaving 7 bases between. Germline V lookup: CDR1 MNHEY, CDR2 SVGAGI. The CDR3 spans 12 residues. DNA of the CDR3: TGTGCCAGCAGTACAGGGTCCGGGGAGCTGTTTTTT. Amino acids: CASSTGSGELFF.

The rearrangement uses TRBV9 and TRBJ2-2; the D gene is possibly TRBD1 (6 bases). V lost 0 bases to trimming and J lost 3 bases, with 12 bases between them. CDR1 and CDR2 from the germline V gene are SGDLS and YYNGEE. This CDR3 region has 16 residues. The CDR3 loop reads CASSVESQGYTGELFF. The DNA of the CDR3 is TGTGCCAGCAGCGTAGAGAGTCAGGGGTACACCGGGGAGCTGTTTTTT.

V and J are TRBV6-5 and TRBJ1-1; 10 bases align to TRBD1. The CDR3 covers 15 residues. Trimming at V came to 5 bases and at J to 4 bases, leaving 7 bases not matched to a gene. The germline V gene encodes CDR1 MNHEY and CDR2 SVGAGI. DNA of the CDR3: TGTGCCAGCAGTAGGACAGGGGGACAGGGCACTGAAGCTTTCTTT. This sequence encodes CASSRTGGQGTEAFF.

The gene calls are TRBV5-6 and TRBJ1-1; 7 bases map to TRBD1. The trim removed 3 bases at V and 6 bases at J, leaving 8 bases unmatched. The germline V gene has CDR1 SGHDT and CDR2 YYEEEE. This CDR3 is built from 14 residues. In DNA form, the CDR3 reads TGTGCCAGCAGCTCCATCGACAGGGCGGCTGAAGCTTTCTTT. It codes for CASSSIDRAAEAFF.

The V call is TRBV19, the J call TRBJ1-5; weak D call: TRBD1 (6 bases). Germline-derived CDR1 and CDR2 are LNHDA and SQIVND (reference sequence). This CDR3 contains 15 residues. V was shortened by 5 bases and J by 7 bases, with 18 bases between the two germline ends. As DNA, the CDR3 is TGTGCCAGTAGTCGAACACAGGGCAGAGGGCAGCCCCAGCATTTT. Its protein is CASSRTQGRGQPQHF.

This clone was detected once. The chain links TRBV25-1 to TRBJ2-4, with D possibly TRBD1 on 5 matching bases. There are 13 residues in the CDR3. V lost 0 bases and J 9 bases, leaving 9 bases between the germline ends. CDR1 and CDR2 from the germline V gene are MGHDK and SYGVNS. The CDR3 bases are TGTGCCAGCAGTGAATACCAGGGCGGCATTCAGTACTTC. Translation: CASSEYQGGIQYF.

The chain carries TRBV11-2 and TRBJ2-5, with 7 bases identical to TRBD1. The CDR3 sequence is 15 residues long. Losses at the gene ends were 5 bases for V and 5 bases for J; bases not matched to a gene: 11. From germline, CDR1 is SGHAT and CDR2 FQNNGV. The CDR3 region has the DNA TGTGCCAGCAGCGAGGGACAGATCGGGTCGGAGACCCAGTACTTC. Translated: CASSEGQIGSETQYF. Based on the CDR3 plus reference TRBV11-2 and TRBJ2-5, the full variable domain is EAGVAQSPRYKIIEKRQSVAFWCNPISGHATLYWYQQILGQGPKLLIQFQNNGVVDDSQLPKDRFSAERLKGVDSTLKIQPAKLEDSAVYLCASSEGQIGSETQYFGPGTRLLVL.

CDR3 coding DNA: TGTGCCAGCAGGAGAAGACAGCAAGAGACCCAGTACTTC. Protein: CASRRRQQETQYF. The chain links TRBV2 to TRBJ2-5, with D possibly being TRBD1 (5 bases). This CDR3 comprises 13 residues. Germline V gene sequence: CDR1 SNHLY, CDR2 FYNNEI. V gave up 6 bases and J gave up 2 bases, with 10 bases separating them.

The chain carries TRBV2 and TRBJ2-3, with D possibly matching TRBD2 (6 bases). The CDR3 covers 15 residues. Trimming removed 6 bases from V and 2 bases from J, with 15 bases in between. Germline loops: CDR1 SNHLY, CDR2 FYNNEI. In nucleotides, the CDR3 is TGTGCCAGCAGCCAAAGCGGGCGACCCACAGATACGCAGTATTTT. It translates to CASSQSGRPTDTQYF.

The rearrangement joins TRBV19 to TRBJ2-4; 8 bases align to TRBD2. V dropped 10 bases and J dropped 6; count of bases not matched to a gene: 5. The CDR3 has 12 amino acids. CDR1 is LNHDA, CDR2 SQIVND, per germline (reference sequence). The CDR3 sequence: CATQAGANIQYF. The CDR3 bases are TGTGCCACCCAAGCGGGAGCAAACATTCAGTACTTC. Variable domain in full (rest from reference TRBV19 and TRBJ2-4): DGGITQSPKYLFRKEGQNVTLSCEQNLNHDAMYWYRQDPGQGLRLIYYSQIVNDFQKGDIAEGYSVSREKKESFPLTVTSAQKNPTAFYLCATQAGANIQYFGAGTRLSVL.

The CDR3 spells CASSSEARGTQYF. CDR3 DNA: TGTGCCAGCAGCTCGGAGGCCCGGGGGACCCAGTACTTC. V usage is TRBV7-2 and J usage is TRBJ2-5, with D perhaps TRBD2 (5 bases). CDR1 and CDR2 from the germline V gene are SGHTA and FQGNSA. V was cut by 4 bases and J by 7 bases, with 13 bases left in between. The CDR3 is made up of 13 amino acids.

The J gene is TRBJ1-5, the V gene TRBV2, with TRBD1 matching 7 bases. The CDR3 contains 18 residues. The germline V gene encodes CDR1 SNHLY and CDR2 FYNNEI. After removal of 6 bases from V and 0 bases from J, the junction contained 14 bases not matched to a gene. The CDR3 loop reads CASSENEGQLYSNQPQHF. In DNA form, the CDR3 reads TGTGCCAGCAGCGAAAACGAGGGACAGCTTTATAGCAATCAGCCCCAGCATTTT.

CDR3 coding DNA: TGTGCCAGCAGTTACACGGGGGGTGGGAGCGATTCACCCCTCCACTTT. It yields the protein CASSYTGGGSDSPLHF. J is TRBJ1-6 and V is TRBV6-6, with TRBD1 as a possible D gene (5 bases). V lost 2 bases to trimming and J lost 8 bases, with 16 bases between them. The CDR3 totals 16 residues. Germline V lookup: CDR1 MNHNY, CDR2 SVGAGI (reference sequence).

This clone was seen a few times. The chain employs TRBV13 and TRBJ1-2; 9 bases line up with TRBD1. This CDR3 spans 14 amino acids. The V and J ends lost 1 base and 5 bases, in that order; junction bases with no gene match: 2. CDR1 and CDR2 from the germline V gene are PRHDT and FYEKMQ (reference sequence). CDR3 sequence reads: CASSLAGQGYGYTF. The CDR3, as DNA: TGTGCCAGCAGCTTAGCGGGACAGGGATATGGCTACACCTTC.